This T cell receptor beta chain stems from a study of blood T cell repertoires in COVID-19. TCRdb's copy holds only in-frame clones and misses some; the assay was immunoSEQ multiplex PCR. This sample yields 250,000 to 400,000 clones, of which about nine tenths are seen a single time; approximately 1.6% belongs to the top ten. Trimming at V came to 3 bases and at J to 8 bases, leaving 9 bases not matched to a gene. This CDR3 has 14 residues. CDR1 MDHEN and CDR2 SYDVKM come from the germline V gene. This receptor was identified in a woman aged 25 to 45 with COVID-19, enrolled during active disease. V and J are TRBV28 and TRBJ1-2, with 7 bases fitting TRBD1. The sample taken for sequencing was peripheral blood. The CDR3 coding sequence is TGTGCCAGCAGTTTGGCCGGGACAGTAACCGGCTACACCTTC. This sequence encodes CASSLAGTVTGYTF.